This TCR beta chain was captured by sequencing in a study of early T cells in non-severe SARS-CoV-2 infection. Study-level background: Unpaired chains resulted from sequencing bulk RNA of unsorted whole blood. General study results and limits: Database matching using VDJdb favored anti-spike CD8 responses, with private and CD4 specificities left missing.

Losses at the gene ends were 4 bases for V and 4 bases for J; bases not matched to a gene: 6. This CDR3 is 17 amino acids long. Germline CDR1 and CDR2: SGHTA and FQGNSA. Attachment of unique molecular identifiers was made to individual cDNA molecules. Via MiXCR, TCRdb re-called the 5' RACE reads, giving one row per CDR3 protein. The table has some 38,000 distinct CDR3 sequences, 3.9% seen once. As for this clonotype: The target antigen is unknown.

This sequence originates from an adult who was a healthcare worker with PCR-confirmed SARS-CoV-2 infection or an uninfected control (not recorded which). The chain recombines TRBV7-2 with TRBJ2-3, with 15 bases matching TRBD2. The sequencing sample was made of whole blood. In DNA form, the CDR3 reads TGTGCCAGCAGCTGGACTAGCGGGAGGGCCGTTCCAGATACGCAGTATTTT. It is translated as CASSWTSGRAVPDTQYF. Looking up the rest from reference TRBV7-2 and TRBJ2-3 gives the full variable domain: GAGVSQSPSNKVTEKGKDVELRCDPISGHTALYWYRQSLGQGLEFLIYFQGNSAPDKSGLPSDRFSAERTGGSVSTLTIQRTQQEDSAVYLCASSWTSGRAVPDTQYFGPGTRLTVL.